Here is one TCR beta chain with its context. What it binds is not known. The PCR ran on 60 Vbeta and 13 Jbeta primers. The assay was immunoSEQ multiplex PCR, and TCRdb's table has in-frame clones only and misses some. The sample lists about 150,000 clones, approximately 86% occurring once. These data come from a study of cytomegalovirus exposure and HLA in healthy donors. Whole-study findings and limits: Cytomegalovirus-associated status was assigned to 164 TCR beta chains.

The CDR3 runs to 14 residues. The germline V gene encodes CDR1 SGHVS and CDR2 FNYEAQ. The ends were cut back, 8 bases at V and 1 base at J, with 14 bases in the middle. The sample consisted of PBMCs. The sequence derives from a woman aged 18-29 years in good health and CMV-seronegative. This rearrangement joins TRBV7-6 to TRBJ2-5; weak D call: TRBD2 (7 bases). CDR3 residues: CASGGGTPQETQYF. As DNA, the CDR3 is TGTGCCAGCGGGGGAGGGACACCCCAAGAGACCCAGTACTTC. The entire variable domain, with the rest obtained from reference TRBV7-6 and TRBJ2-5, is as follows: GAGVSQSPRYKVTKRGQDVALRCDPISGHVSLYWYRQALGQGPEFLTYFNYEAQQDKSGLPNDRFSAERPEGSISTLTIQRTEQRDSAMYRCASGGGTPQETQYFGPGTRLLVL.